This T cell receptor (beta chain) comes out of a study of shared clonotypes between healthy human individuals. Findings and limits, study-wide: It was the few donors that limited the genetic and exposure-history diversity represented.

A word on this clone: The antigen remains undetermined.

The assay was run at deep level. Several immunoSEQ 96-well plates shared each subset's DNA, each plate a replicate. Unsorted PBMC replicate PCRs drew on about 0.3 ug DNA, representing tens of thousands of T cell genomes. Produced via immunoSEQ multiplex PCR; TCRdb's table is partial and in-frame only. Of roughly 480,000 clones listed, roughly 85% were seen once; the top ten hold 12%. The length of the CDR3 is 15 residues. Germline CDR1 reads MDHEN; CDR2 reads SYDVKM. The V end was cut by 5 bases, the J end by 1 base, with 12 bases between. The chain has TRBV28 and TRBJ1-3, with D unclear. This receptor was taken from a woman in her thirties or forties in good health. Some clones in this sample may be carry-over from other donors' samples. The sequencing input was PBMCs. The CDR3 is CASSPSVRSGNTIYF. The CDR3 DNA follows: TGTGCCAGCAGTCCTTCGGTTAGATCTGGAAACACCATATATTTT. The full variable domain, completed using reference TRBV28 and TRBJ1-3, is DVKVTQSSRYLVKRTGEKVFLECVQDMDHENMFWYRQDPGLGLRLIYFSYDVKMKEKGDIPEGYSVSREKKERFSLILESASTNQTSMYLCASSPSVRSGNTIYFGEGSWLTVV.